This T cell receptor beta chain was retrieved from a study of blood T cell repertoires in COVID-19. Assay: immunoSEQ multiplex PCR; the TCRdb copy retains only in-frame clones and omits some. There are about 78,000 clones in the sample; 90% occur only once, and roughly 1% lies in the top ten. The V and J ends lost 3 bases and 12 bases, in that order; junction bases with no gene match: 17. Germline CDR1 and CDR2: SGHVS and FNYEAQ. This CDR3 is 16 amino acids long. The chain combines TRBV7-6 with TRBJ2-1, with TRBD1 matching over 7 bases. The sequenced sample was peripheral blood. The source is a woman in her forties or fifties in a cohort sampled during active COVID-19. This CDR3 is CASSFNPGQLFTGQFF. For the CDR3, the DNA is TGTGCCAGCAGCTTTAATCCGGGACAGCTTTTTACGGGGCAGTTCTTC. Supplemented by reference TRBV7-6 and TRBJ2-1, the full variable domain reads GAGVSQSPRYKVTKRGQDVALRCDPISGHVSLYWYRQALGQGPEFLTYFNYEAQQDKSGLPNDRFSAERPEGSISTLTIQRTEQRDSAMYRCASSFNPGQLFTGQFFGPGTRLTVL.